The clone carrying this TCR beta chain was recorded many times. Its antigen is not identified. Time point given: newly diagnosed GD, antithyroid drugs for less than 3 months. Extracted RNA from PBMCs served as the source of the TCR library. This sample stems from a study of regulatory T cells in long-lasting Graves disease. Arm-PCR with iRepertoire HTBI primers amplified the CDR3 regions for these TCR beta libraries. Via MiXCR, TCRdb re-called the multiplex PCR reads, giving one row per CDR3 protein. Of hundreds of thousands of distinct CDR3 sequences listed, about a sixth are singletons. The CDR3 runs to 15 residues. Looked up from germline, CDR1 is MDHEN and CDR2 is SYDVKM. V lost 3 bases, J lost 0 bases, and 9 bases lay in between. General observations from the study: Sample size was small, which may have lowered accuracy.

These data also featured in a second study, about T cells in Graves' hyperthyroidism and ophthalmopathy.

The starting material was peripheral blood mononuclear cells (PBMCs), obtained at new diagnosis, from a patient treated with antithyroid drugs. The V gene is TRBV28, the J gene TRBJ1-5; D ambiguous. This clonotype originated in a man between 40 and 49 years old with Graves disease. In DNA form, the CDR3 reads TGTGCCAGCAGTTTCCTCGACATTAGCAATCAGCCCCAGCATTTT. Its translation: CASSFLDISNQPQHF.